This is a list of T cell receptor beta chains from one sample in a study of identical twins. In TCRdb, the 5' RACE reads were re-called with MiXCR into one record per CDR3 protein. The repertoire has about 220,000 distinct CDR3 sequences, 6% to 9% of them found once; the top ten carry more than 1.5%. A further study also used this sample, focusing on yellow fever vaccine responses in identical twins.

The sample was memory (CD45RO+) T cells sorted from blood. The receptors here all came from a woman aged 18 to 35 in good health. Each CDR3 is given with its conserved first and last residue. The D gene is left open where the match is weak. Expanded clones are given a class, and other clones once, few, many or no size at all.

j_call	clone_size	v_call	d_call	cdr3_aa	cdr3_nt
TRBJ2-4	many	TRBV18	TRBD1	CASSPQGAGNIQYF	TGTGCCAGCTCACCGCAGGGGGCCGGGAACATTCAGTACTTC
TRBJ2-2	-	TRBV5-4	TRBD1	CASSSGGQGSNTGELFF	TGTGCCAGCAGCTCCGGGGGACAGGGCTCGAACACCGGGGAGCTGTTTTTT
TRBJ2-7	-	TRBV2	-	CASSDGTYLHEQCF	TGTGCCAGCAGTGATGGAACGTATCTCCACGAGCAGTGCTTC
TRBJ2-7	-	TRBV29-1	-	CSVWEGAKSSYEQYF	TGCAGCGTTTGGGAGGGGGCCAAGAGCTCCTACGAGCAGTACTTC
TRBJ2-5	-	TRBV3-1	-	CASSQEYGSSETQYF	TGTGCCAGCAGCCAAGAGTATGGATCCTCAGAGACCCAGTACTTC
TRBJ2-1	few	TRBV4-3	-	CASSQEVWTVYNEQFF	TGCGCCAGCAGCCAAGAAGTCTGGACTGTATACAATGAGCAGTTCTTC
TRBJ2-7	-	TRBV20-1	TRBD2	CSARAPRLAGGAYEQYF	TGCAGTGCTAGAGCCCCTCGCCTAGCGGGGGGCGCCTACGAGCAGTACTTC
TRBJ2-2	few	TRBV28	TRBD1	CASSSSGGKAGELFF	TGTGCCAGCAGTTCTTCAGGGGGCAAGGCCGGGGAGCTGTTTTTT
TRBJ2-7	many	TRBV10-3	-	CAISDGTVSSYEQYF	TGTGCCATCAGTGACGGGACCGTCAGCTCCTACGAGCAGTACTTC
TRBJ2-1	few	TRBV30	-	CAWRPIINEQFF	TGTGCCTGGAGGCCCATCATCAATGAGCAGTTCTTC
TRBJ2-2	many	TRBV5-1	-	CASSLDPGDAGELFF	TGCGCCAGCAGCTTGGATCCGGGAGACGCCGGGGAGCTGTTTTTT
TRBJ2-3	once	TRBV4-2	-	CASSPSPAGNTDTQYF	TGTGCCAGCAGCCCAAGCCCGGCAGGAAACACAGATACGCAGTATTTT
TRBJ1-6	few	TRBV15	-	CATSGGEGNRSPLHF	TGTGCCACCAGCGGCGGGGAGGGTAATCGTTCACCCCTCCACTTT
TRBJ1-6	-	TRBV7-6	-	CASSLRDVESPLHF	TGTGCCAGCAGCCTGCGGGACGTCGAATCACCCCTCCACTTT
TRBJ2-5	-	TRBV19	-	CASSISGQGRQETQYF	TGTGCCAGTAGTATCTCTGGCCAGGGGAGGCAAGAGACCCAGTACTTC
TRBJ2-6	few	TRBV7-2	-	CASSPGPLSGANVLTF	TGTGCCAGCAGCCCGGGTCCCCTCTCTGGGGCCAACGTCCTGACTTTC
TRBJ2-7	many	TRBV20-1	-	CSARDQNRESYEQYF	TGCAGTGCTAGAGATCAGAACAGGGAATCCTACGAGCAGTACTTC
TRBJ2-7	many	TRBV12-3/TRBV12-4	-	CASSLKGNEQYF	TGTGCCAGCAGCCTAAAGGGTAACGAGCAGTACTTC
TRBJ1-2	few	TRBV5-1	-	CASSSQGISLNYGYTF	TGCGCCAGCAGCTCCCAGGGGATCTCACTTAACTATGGCTACACCTTC
TRBJ2-1	few	TRBV10-1	TRBD2	CASSEFGGRSYNEQFF	TGCGCCAGCAGTGAGTTCGGCGGGAGGTCCTACAATGAGCAGTTCTTC
TRBJ2-5	-	TRBV21-1	-	CASSKARSLNQETQYF	TGTGCCAGCAGCAAAGCGCGCAGCCTAAACCAAGAGACCCAGTACTTC
TRBJ2-5	many	TRBV24-1	-	CATSDLGETQYF	TGTGCCACCAGTGATTTGGGGGAGACCCAGTACTTC
TRBJ2-5	few	TRBV20-1	TRBD2	CSARSSGETQYF	TGCAGTGCTAGATCTAGCGGAGAGACCCAGTACTTC
TRBJ1-2	few	TRBV29-1	TRBD1	CSVELTGGYGYTF	TGCAGCGTTGAACTGACAGGGGGTTATGGCTACACCTTC
TRBJ2-7	-	TRBV20-1	-	CSAPSTSYEQYF	TGCAGTGCTCCTTCGACGAGTTACGAGCAGTACTTC
TRBJ2-7	many	TRBV28	TRBD2	CASSFPLAGGNHEQYF	TGTGCCAGCAGTTTCCCTTTAGCGGGCGGGAACCACGAGCAGTACTTC
TRBJ1-2	-	TRBV12-3/TRBV12-4	-	CASNEGRYGYTF	TGTGCCAGCAACGAGGGACGCTATGGCTACACCTTC
TRBJ2-7	few	TRBV28	-	CASSFPGAGGYEQYF	TGTGCCAGCAGTTTCCCGGGGGCTGGTGGCTACGAGCAGTACTTC
TRBJ2-5	few	TRBV3-1	TRBD2	CATGGGEGTQYF	TGTGCCACGGGGGGGGGAGAAGGGACCCAGTACTTC
TRBJ1-1	many	TRBV2	TRBD1	CASSRDRGPEAFF	TGTGCCAGCAGCCGGGACAGGGGGCCTGAAGCTTTCTTT
TRBJ2-7	many	TRBV7-2	TRBD2	CASSLLGSGKSYEQYF	TGTGCCAGCAGCTTGCTGGGGAGCGGGAAGTCCTACGAGCAGTACTTC
TRBJ2-7	few	TRBV10-2	-	CASSESGTTGYEQYF	TGCGCCAGCAGTGAGTCCGGGACAACAGGCTACGAGCAGTACTTC
TRBJ1-6	few	TRBV2	-	CASIVGEGPNSPLHF	TGTGCCAGCATCGTTGGTGAGGGACCTAATTCACCCCTCCACTTT
TRBJ1-5	few	TRBV28	-	CASSLYTSLGNQPQHF	TGTGCCAGCAGTTTATATACCAGTTTGGGCAATCAGCCCCAGCATTTT
TRBJ2-3	-	TRBV18	-	CASSPIGGVSTDTQYF	TGTGCCAGCTCACCAATCGGCGGGGTAAGCACAGATACGCAGTATTTT
TRBJ1-2	few	TRBV7-9	-	CASTGTDYGYTF	TGTGCCAGCACCGGGACGGATTATGGCTACACCTTC
TRBJ2-3	many	TRBV24-1	-	CATSDLRGGGTDTQYF	TGTGCCACCAGTGATTTGCGGGGAGGAGGCACAGATACGCAGTATTTT